The 18 T cell receptor beta chains below come from one sample, sequenced in a study of identical twins. From the 5' RACE reads, TCRdb called clonotypes with MiXCR, one entry per CDR3 protein. Of 450,000 to 500,000 distinct CDR3 sequences listed, over 11% are singletons. These sequences were also reported in another study, on yellow fever vaccine responses in identical twins.

The sequencing sample was made of CD4+ T cells sorted from blood. The receptors here all came from a woman in her late teens or twenties in good health.

The gene calls are TRBV7-2 and TRBJ2-5; possibly TRBD2 for D (5 bases). The CDR3 contains 14 residues. Deletions cut 1 base from V and 10 bases from J, with 16 bases between. Germline lookup yields CDR1 SGHTA and CDR2 FQGNSA. The CDR3 spells CASSLGGAHPFQYF. CDR3 nucleotide sequence: TGTGCCAGCAGCTTAGGGGGAGCCCACCCATTCCAGTACTTC.

The chain employs TRBV4-2 and TRBJ2-5; 7 bases fit TRBD1. The germline V gene has CDR1 LGHNA and CDR2 YNFKEQ. This CDR3 is built from 15 residues. J gave up 3 bases and V 3 bases, and 7 bases lay outside the gene matches. The CDR3, as DNA: TGTGCCAGCAGCCAGGGGGACAGAAGCAAAGAGACCCAGTACTTC. It specifies CASSQGDRSKETQYF.

This clonotype has a handful of counts. The rearrangement joins TRBV7-9 to TRBJ1-5, with D possibly TRBD1 on 5 matching bases. This CDR3 region has 14 residues. The V gene lost 5 bases and the J gene lost 5 bases, with 13 bases spanning the gap. CDR1 and CDR2 (germline): SEHNR, FQNEAQ (reference sequence). The CDR3 DNA reads as TGTGCCAGCAGCCAGACCAGGGACCATCAGCCCCAGCATTTT. Encoded protein: CASSQTRDHQPQHF.

This clonotype was recorded a few times. The rearrangement links TRBV27 to TRBJ2-7, with 8 positions matching TRBD1. The junction had 6 bases not matched to a gene; V was cut back by 3 bases and J by 5 bases. The CDR3 has 14 amino acids. The germline V gene encodes CDR1 MNHEY and CDR2 SMNVEV (reference sequence). CDR3 loop: CASSFIGQGHEQYF. CDR3 DNA: TGTGCCAGCAGTTTCATAGGACAGGGCCACGAGCAGTACTTC.

V gene TRBV28 combines with J gene TRBJ2-7, with a possible D match to TRBD1 (6 bases). V dropped 6 bases and J dropped 1 base, with 16 bases sitting between them. The CDR3 loop spans 15 amino acids. Per germline, CDR1 MDHEN and CDR2 SYDVKM. CDR3 region: CASRSTRQASYEQYF. Here the CDR3 DNA reads TGTGCCAGCAGATCCACGCGACAGGCGTCCTACGAGCAGTACTTC.

This clonotype was seen only a few times. The J gene is TRBJ2-7, the V gene TRBV29-1; tentatively, D is TRBD1 or TRBD2 (7 bases each). The V end lost 5 bases, the J end lost 5 bases, and 13 bases lay between the germline ends. The CDR3 runs 12 residues. Germline V CDR1 and CDR2: SQVTM, ANQGSEA. As DNA, the CDR3 is TGCAGCGTTAGCAGGGGGGGCGACGAGCAGTACTTC. This codes for CSVSRGGDEQYF.

This chain links TRBV20-1 with TRBJ2-1; perhaps TRBD1 as D (6 bases). Looked up from germline, CDR1 is DFQATT and CDR2 is SNEGSKA (reference sequence). V gave up 2 bases and J gave up 2 bases, with 13 bases separating them. The CDR3 runs 15 residues. CDR3 in DNA: TGCAGTGCTAGAACCAGGACAGCACCCTACAATGAGCAGTTCTTC. As protein: CSARTRTAPYNEQFF.

The chain carries TRBV3-1 and TRBJ2-4, with D possibly TRBD1 on 6 matching bases. The CDR3 consists of 13 residues. The germline V gene encodes CDR1 LGHDT and CDR2 YNNKEL (reference sequence). V lost 3 bases and J 6 bases, leaving 9 bases between the germline ends. Here the CDR3 reads CASSQGAGNIQYF. For the CDR3, the DNA is TGTGCCAGCAGCCAGGGGGCGGGAAACATTCAGTACTTC.

About this clonotype: Because the CDR3 is missing its conserved closing phenylalanine or tryptophan, this is likely a read error. V usage is TRBV5-1 and J usage is TRBJ2-5, with unresolved D. The CDR3 loop spans 14 amino acids. V lost 4 bases, J lost 5 bases, and 15 bases lay in between. The germline V gene encodes CDR1 SGHRS and CDR2 YFSETQ. The CDR3 nucleotides read TGCGCCAGCAGCAGGGTCGGGTTTGTGGAGACCCAGTACTCC. Its translation is CASSRVGFVETQYS.

The J gene is TRBJ2-1, the V gene TRBV20-1; D not certain. The CDR3 consists of 14 residues. Looked up from germline, CDR1 is DFQATT and CDR2 is SNEGSKA (reference sequence). V was shortened by 6 bases and J by 11 bases, with 23 bases between the two germline ends. CDR3 nucleotide sequence: TGCAGTGCCAAACTTAGACGTTCCGTGGATAAGCAGTTCTTC. This gives the protein CSAKLRRSVDKQFF.

This clonotype was observed a few times. The chain recombines TRBV27 with TRBJ2-6, with D perhaps TRBD1 or TRBD2 (5 bases each). Trimming left V 11 bases short and J 4 bases short, with 12 bases between. The CDR3 spans 13 residues. CDR1 and CDR2 from the germline V gene are MNHEY and SMNVEV (reference sequence). The CDR3 DNA reads TGTGCCGCGAGGGGCTCCGGGGCCAACGTCCTGACTTTC. Translating gives CAARGSGANVLTF. Based on the CDR3 plus reference TRBV27 and TRBJ2-6, the full variable domain is EAQVTQNPRYLITVTGKKLTVTCSQNMNHEYMSWYRQDPGLGLRQIYYSMNVEVTDKGDVPEGYKVSRKEKRNFPLILESPSPNQTSLYFCAARGSGANVLTFGAGSRLTVL.

The genes are TRBV5-6 and TRBJ2-7; 7 bases align to TRBD1. Germline V gene sequence: CDR1 SGHDT, CDR2 YYEEEE. The CDR3 has 14 residues. The V segment lost 4 bases and the J segment 5 bases; nucleotides outside the gene matches: 9. The CDR3 sequence is CASSLGTAGHEQYF. The CDR3 nucleotides are TGTGCCAGCAGCCTCGGGACAGCTGGCCACGAGCAGTACTTC.

This clonotype has at least ten counts. The rearrangement links TRBV7-9 to TRBJ2-3, with D perhaps matching TRBD1 (6 bases). Germline-derived CDR1 and CDR2 are SEHNR and FQNEAQ (reference sequence). V gave up 3 bases and J gave up 13 bases, with 14 bases separating them. The CDR3 has 12 residues. CDR3 loop: CASSLSRGVEYF. The CDR3 DNA reads as TGTGCCAGCAGCTTGAGCAGGGGTGTAGAGTATTTT.

The chain combines TRBV5-5 with TRBJ2-1, with D tentatively TRBD1 or TRBD2 (5 bases each). CDR3 length equals 13 residues. The V and J ends lost 2 bases and 9 bases respectively, with 12 bases between them. Germline loops: CDR1 SGHKS, CDR2 YYEKEE (reference sequence). CDR3 nucleotides: TGTGCCAGCAGCTTTTCGGGGCAGGGTGAGCAGTTCTTC. The encoded protein is CASSFSGQGEQFF. Full variable domain (remainder filled in from reference TRBV5-5 and TRBJ2-1): DAGVTQSPTHLIKTRGQQVTLRCSPISGHKSVSWYQQVLGQGPQFIFQYYEKEERGRGNFPDRFSARQFPNYSSELNVNALLLGDSALYLCASSFSGQGEQFFGPGTRLTVL.

The chain is built from TRBV30 and TRBJ2-7; 11 bases fit TRBD1. The CDR3 has 16 residues. CDR1 is GTSNPN, CDR2 SVGIG, per germline (reference sequence). The trim removed 6 bases at V and 4 bases at J, leaving 14 bases unmatched. CDR3 protein: CACLSLRDRGSYEQYF. DNA of the CDR3: TGTGCCTGTTTATCCCTCCGGGACAGGGGGAGTTACGAGCAGTACTTC.

The chain has TRBV30 and TRBJ2-3, with TRBD1 identical over 8 bases. There are 12 residues in the CDR3. Trimming at V came to 0 bases and at J to 8 bases, leaving 1 base not matched to a gene. Germline assignment: CDR1 GTSNPN and CDR2 SVGIG (reference sequence). CDR3 DNA sequence: TGTGCCTGGAGTGTACAGGGGGGTACGCAGTATTTT. Translation: CAWSVQGGTQYF.

This clonotype was observed a few times. This CDR3 reads CASSIGTTTLYSYEQYF. The CDR3 nucleotides read TGTGCCAGTAGTATAGGGACCACGACCCTATATTCCTACGAGCAGTACTTC. This sequence joins TRBV19 and TRBJ2-7, with D unresolved. The CDR3 totals 17 residues. The germline CDR1 and CDR2 sequences are LNHDA and SQIVND (reference sequence). Trimming pared 1 base from V and 1 base from J, leaving 17 bases between.

The table lists this clonotype with a few counts. The V call is TRBV12-3 or TRBV12-4, the J call TRBJ2-1; maybe TRBD2 (5 bases). CDR3 length equals 12 residues. Between the trimmed V and J ends, which lost 4 bases and 10 bases, there was a span of 11 bases. The CDR3 region is CASSSQEREQFF. The CDR3 bases are TGTGCCAGCAGTTCCCAGGAGCGGGAGCAGTTCTTC.